This T cell receptor beta chain emerged from a study of spatial heterogeneity in lung cancer. The V and J ends lost 3 bases and 2 bases, in that order; junction bases with no gene match: 6. The CDR3 totals 16 residues. CDR1 and CDR2 (germline): SGHNT, YENEEA. Documented time point: blood at routine non-recurrence follow-up after resection. Without sorting, whole RNA was sequenced from tumor, nontumor lung or frozen PBMC. From the 5' RACE reads, TCRdb called clonotypes with MiXCR, one entry per CDR3 protein. The sample has 20,000 to 30,000 distinct CDR3 sequences, roughly 6% seen once. This sample comprised PBMCs, obtained at follow-up. The chain employs TRBV11-3 and TRBJ2-3, with 9 bases identical to TRBD2. This TCR derives from a male donor with early-stage non-small cell lung cancer. CDR3 nucleotide sequence: TGTGCCAGCAGCTTTCGTCTAGCGGGGAACACAGATACGCAGTATTTT. Translation: CASSFRLAGNTDTQYF.